A selection of T cell receptor beta chains follows, all from one sample in a study of control samples from healthy donors and cancer patients. Only in-frame clones appear in the TCRdb table, and some are missing; sequencing was by immunoSEQ multiplex PCR. The table records 120,000 to 150,000 clones, around 90% of them present only once. The sequenced sample consisted of blood. The receptor source for this set is a man between 25 and 39 years old in good health. The CDR3 runs from the conserved cysteine through the conserved F or W. The order of the fields is D gene, V gene, J gene, clone size, CDR3 DNA, CDR3 protein. The D gene is left open where the match is weak. Some rows have no size entry. The others give once, few or many, or a class for an expanded clone.

NA	TRBV28	TRBJ2-2	NA	TGTGCCAGCAGTTTTGTCCGGGAGCTGTTTTTT	CASSFVRELFF
NA	TRBV11-3	TRBJ1-5	NA	TGTGCCAGCAGCTTACGGTCACGGAATCAGCCCCAGCATTTT	CASSLRSRNQPQHF
NA	TRBV6-5	TRBJ1-1	few	TGTGCCAGCAGGGCCGCAATGAACACTGAAGCTTTCTTT	CASRAAMNTEAFF
NA	TRBV7-6	TRBJ2-5	NA	TGTGCCAGCAGCTTAAAGGGACGAACAGGGTGGGAGACCCAGTACTTC	CASSLKGRTGWETQYF
TRBD2	TRBV3-1/TRBV3-2	TRBJ2-2	NA	TGTGCCAGCAGCCAAGGGACTAGCGGGAGAGGGGAGCTGTTTTTT	CASSQGTSGRGELFF
NA	TRBV7-2	TRBJ1-1	NA	TGTGCCAGCAGCTTACGTAGGAGGGGACTGAACACTGAAGCTTTCTTT	CASSLRRRGLNTEAFF
NA	TRBV6-2/TRBV6-3	TRBJ2-5	NA	TGTGCCAGCAGCAAAAGGGAAACAGAGACCCAGTACTTC	CASSKRETETQYF
TRBD1	TRBV5-6	TRBJ1-2	NA	TGTGCCAGCAGCTTGGACAGGGGGCTATGGTATGGCTACACCTTC	CASSLDRGLWYGYTF
NA	TRBV10-2	TRBJ1-2	few	TGCGCCAGCAGTGAGTCGGAAACAGGTGTCTATGGCTACACCTTC	CASSESETGVYGYTF
NA	TRBV6-5	TRBJ1-4	NA	TGTGCCAGCAGCTCTTCGATCACTAATGAAAAACTGTTTTTT	CASSSSITNEKLFF
NA	TRBV11-2	TRBJ2-1	NA	TGTGCCAGCAGCCAGGGACATGAGCAGTTCTTC	CASSQGHEQFF
NA	TRBV11-2	TRBJ2-7	NA	TGTGCCAGCAGCTCGACGAACGAGCAGTACTTC	CASSSTNEQYF
TRBD1	TRBV5-1	TRBJ1-1	NA	TGCGCCAGCAGCCCCAGGGGTGGGGACAGGGGGCCTGAAGCTTTCTTT	CASSPRGGDRGPEAFF
NA	TRBV12-3/TRBV12-4	TRBJ2-7	NA	TGTGCCAGCGCCCCGCTACCTCGCTACGAGCAGTACTTC	CASAPLPRYEQYF
NA	TRBV28	TRBJ2-2	NA	TGTGCCAGCAGCCGCCGGCTGGAGACCGGGGAGCTGTTTTTT	CASSRRLETGELFF
TRBD1	TRBV28	TRBJ2-5	NA	TGTGCCAGCAGTGCTCAATCGACAGGGAGAGAGACCCAGTACTTC	CASSAQSTGRETQYF
NA	TRBV9	TRBJ2-3	NA	TGTGCCAGCAGCGCGAGGGCAGGGACAGATACGCAGTATTTT	CASSARAGTDTQYF
NA	TRBV28	TRBJ2-4	once	TGTGCCAGCAGCTTGGCTGGGGGTACCGGCATTCAGTACTTC	CASSLAGGTGIQYF
TRBD2	TRBV5-6	TRBJ2-7	NA	TGTGCCAGCAGCTTGGTAGCGGGAGCGGATGAGCAGTACTTC	CASSLVAGADEQYF
TRBD2	TRBV27	TRBJ2-5	NA	TGTGCCAGCAGCCGGGTGGGGATTGCTAGCGGGGAAGAGACCCAGTACTTC	CASSRVGIASGEETQYF
NA	TRBV29-1	TRBJ2-7	NA	TGCAGCGTTATAATGTCCCCGGCGGGAAACGAGCAGTACTTC	CSVIMSPAGNEQYF
NA	TRBV10-3	TRBJ2-7	NA	TGTGCCATCAGTGATAGCGGTCTTTACGAGCAGTACTTC	CAISDSGLYEQYF